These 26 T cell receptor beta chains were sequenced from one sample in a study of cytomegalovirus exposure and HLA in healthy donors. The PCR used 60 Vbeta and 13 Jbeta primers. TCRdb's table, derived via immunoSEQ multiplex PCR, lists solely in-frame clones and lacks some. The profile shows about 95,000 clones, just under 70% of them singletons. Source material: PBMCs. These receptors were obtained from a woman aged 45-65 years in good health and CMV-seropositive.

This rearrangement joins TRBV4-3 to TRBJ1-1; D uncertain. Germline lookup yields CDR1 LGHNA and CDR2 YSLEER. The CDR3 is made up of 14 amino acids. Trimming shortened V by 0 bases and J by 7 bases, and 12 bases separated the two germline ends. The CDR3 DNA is TGCGCCAGCAGCCAAGATATACGTACGGTTGAAGCTTTCTTT. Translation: CASSQDIRTVEAFF.

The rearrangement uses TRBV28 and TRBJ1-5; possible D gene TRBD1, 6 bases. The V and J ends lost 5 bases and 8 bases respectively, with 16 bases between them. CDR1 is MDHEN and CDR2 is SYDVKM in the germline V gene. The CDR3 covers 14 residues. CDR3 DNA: TGTGCCAGCAGTAAAGCCCAGGGGAGCAAGCCCCAGCATTTT. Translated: CASSKAQGSKPQHF.

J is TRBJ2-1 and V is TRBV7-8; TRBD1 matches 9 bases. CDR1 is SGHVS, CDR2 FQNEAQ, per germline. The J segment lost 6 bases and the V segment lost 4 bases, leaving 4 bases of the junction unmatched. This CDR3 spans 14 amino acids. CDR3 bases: TGTGCCAGCAGCTCGACAGGGGGATTCAATGAGCAGTTCTTC. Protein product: CASSSTGGFNEQFF.

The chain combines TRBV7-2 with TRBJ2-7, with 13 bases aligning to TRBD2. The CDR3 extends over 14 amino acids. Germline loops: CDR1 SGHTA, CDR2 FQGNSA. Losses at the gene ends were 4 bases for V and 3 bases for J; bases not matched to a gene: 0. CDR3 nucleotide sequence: TGTGCCAGCAGCTGGACTAGCGGGAGCTACGAGCAGTACTTC. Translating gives CASSWTSGSYEQYF.

The CDR3 DNA reads as TGTGCCAGCAGCAAAGCGGGAAGCTCCTACGAGCAGTACTTC. As protein: CASSKAGSSYEQYF. The chain combines TRBV7-9 with TRBJ2-5; 7 bases agree with TRBD2. The J call is in doubt because the DNA end fits TRBJ2-7 better. The length of the CDR3 is 14 residues. Per germline, CDR1 SEHNR and CDR2 FQNEAQ (reference sequence).

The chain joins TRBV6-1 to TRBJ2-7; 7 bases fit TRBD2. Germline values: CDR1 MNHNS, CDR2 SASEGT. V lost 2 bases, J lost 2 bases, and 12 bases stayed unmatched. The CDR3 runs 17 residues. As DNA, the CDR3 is TGTGCCAGCAGTGAAAGGGAGGGGTGGGACTCGCCCTACGAGCAGTACTTC. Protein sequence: CASSEREGWDSPYEQYF.

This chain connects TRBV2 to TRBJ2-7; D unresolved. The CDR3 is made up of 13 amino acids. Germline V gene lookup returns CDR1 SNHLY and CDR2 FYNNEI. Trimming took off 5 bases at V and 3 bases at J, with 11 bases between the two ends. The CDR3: CASSSHALYEQYF. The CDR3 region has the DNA TGTGCCAGCAGTTCACATGCTCTCTACGAGCAGTACTTC.

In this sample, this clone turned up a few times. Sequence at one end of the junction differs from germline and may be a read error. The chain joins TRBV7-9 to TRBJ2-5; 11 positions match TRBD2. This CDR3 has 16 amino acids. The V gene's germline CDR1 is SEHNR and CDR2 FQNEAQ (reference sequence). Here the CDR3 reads CSSSLVGLAGGETQYF. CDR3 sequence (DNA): TGTTCCAGCAGCTTAGTGGGGCTAGCGGGAGGAGAGACCCAGTACTTC.

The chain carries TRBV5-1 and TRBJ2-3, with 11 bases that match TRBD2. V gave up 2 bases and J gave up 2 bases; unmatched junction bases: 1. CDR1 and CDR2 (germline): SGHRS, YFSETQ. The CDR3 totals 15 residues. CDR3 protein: CASSLLAGATDTQYF. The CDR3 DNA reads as TGCGCCAGCAGCTTACTAGCGGGAGCCACAGATACGCAGTATTTT.

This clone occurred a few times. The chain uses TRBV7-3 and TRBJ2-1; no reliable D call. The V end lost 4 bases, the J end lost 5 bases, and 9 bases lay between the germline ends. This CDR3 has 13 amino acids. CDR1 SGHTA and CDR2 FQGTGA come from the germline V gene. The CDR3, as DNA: TGTGCCAGCAGCTCCGGGTGGAACAATGAGCAGTTCTTC. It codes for CASSSGWNNEQFF.

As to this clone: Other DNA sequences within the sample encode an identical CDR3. In DNA, the CDR3 is TGTGCCACCCGAAGGGGTAGTCCCTACGAGCAGTACTTC. Its protein is CATRRGSPYEQYF. The genes are TRBV28 and TRBJ2-7, with D possibly being TRBD1 (5 bases). V was cut by 10 bases and J by 2 bases, with 15 bases left in between. Germline CDR1 reads MDHEN; CDR2 reads SYDVKM. The CDR3 runs 13 residues.

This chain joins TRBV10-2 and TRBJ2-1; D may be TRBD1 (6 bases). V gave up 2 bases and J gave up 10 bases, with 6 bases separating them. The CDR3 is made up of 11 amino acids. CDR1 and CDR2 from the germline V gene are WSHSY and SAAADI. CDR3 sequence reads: CASSEGTEQFF. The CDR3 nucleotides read TGCGCCAGCAGTGAGGGGACAGAGCAGTTCTTC.

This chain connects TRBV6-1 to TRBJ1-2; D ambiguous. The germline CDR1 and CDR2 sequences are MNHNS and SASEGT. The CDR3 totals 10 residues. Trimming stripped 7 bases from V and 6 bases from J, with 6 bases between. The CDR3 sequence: CASNHNGYTF. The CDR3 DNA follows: TGTGCCAGCAATCACAATGGCTACACCTTC.

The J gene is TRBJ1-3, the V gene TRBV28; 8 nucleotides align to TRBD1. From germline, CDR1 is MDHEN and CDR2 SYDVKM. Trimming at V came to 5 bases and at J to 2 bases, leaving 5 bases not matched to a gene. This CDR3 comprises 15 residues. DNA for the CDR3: TGTGCCAGCAGTGGACAGGGAGGAACTGGAAACACCATATATTTT. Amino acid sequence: CASSGQGGTGNTIYF.

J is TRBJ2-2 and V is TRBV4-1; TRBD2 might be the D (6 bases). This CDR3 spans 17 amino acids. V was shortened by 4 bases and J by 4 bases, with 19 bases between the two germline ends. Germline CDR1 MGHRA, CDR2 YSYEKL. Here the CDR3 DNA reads TGCGCCAGCAGCCGTACGCTAGCGTCTAGTAGCACCGGGGAGCTGTTTTTT. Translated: CASSRTLASSSTGELFF.

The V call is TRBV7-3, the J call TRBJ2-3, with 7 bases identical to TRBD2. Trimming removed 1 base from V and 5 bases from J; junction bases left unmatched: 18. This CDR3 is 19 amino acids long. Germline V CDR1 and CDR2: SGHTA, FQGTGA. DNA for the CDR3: TGTGCCAGCAGCTTAAGGTCTAGCGGCGGGAGATCCCCACAAGATACGCAGTATTTT. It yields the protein CASSLRSSGGRSPQDTQYF.

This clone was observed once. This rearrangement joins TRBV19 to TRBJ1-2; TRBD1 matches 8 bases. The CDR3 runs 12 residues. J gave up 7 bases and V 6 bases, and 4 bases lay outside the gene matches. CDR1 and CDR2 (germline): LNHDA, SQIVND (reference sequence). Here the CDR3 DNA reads TGTGCCAGTAGCCGGACAGGGCTTGGCTACACCTTC. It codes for CASSRTGLGYTF.

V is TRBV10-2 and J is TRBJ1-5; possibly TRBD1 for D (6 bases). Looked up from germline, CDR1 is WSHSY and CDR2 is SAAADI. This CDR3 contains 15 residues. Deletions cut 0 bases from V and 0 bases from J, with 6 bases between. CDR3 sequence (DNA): TGCGCCAGCAGTGAGTCAGGGGGTAGCAATCAGCCCCAGCATTTT. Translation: CASSESGGSNQPQHF.

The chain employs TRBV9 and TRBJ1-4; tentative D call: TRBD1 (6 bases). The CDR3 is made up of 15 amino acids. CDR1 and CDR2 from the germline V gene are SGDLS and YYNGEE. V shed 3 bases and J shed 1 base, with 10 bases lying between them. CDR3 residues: CASSALDRTNEKLFF. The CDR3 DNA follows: TGTGCCAGCAGCGCCTTGGACAGAACTAATGAAAAACTGTTTTTT.

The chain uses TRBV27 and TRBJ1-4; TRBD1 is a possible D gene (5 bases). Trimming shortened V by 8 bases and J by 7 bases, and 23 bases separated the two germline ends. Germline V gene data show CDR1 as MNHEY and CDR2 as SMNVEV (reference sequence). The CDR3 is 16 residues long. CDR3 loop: CASARQKSRVVEKLFF. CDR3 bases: TGTGCCAGCGCGAGACAGAAGTCCCGAGTGGTTGAAAAACTGTTTTTT.

The CDR3 DNA reads TGTGCCAGCAGCTTAAACAGGTTAGGATACGAGCAGTACTTC. Its translation is CASSLNRLGYEQYF. The gene calls are TRBV11-2 and TRBJ2-7, with D possibly TRBD1 on 5 matching bases. The V gene's germline CDR1 is SGHAT and CDR2 FQNNGV. V lost 2 bases and J lost 4, with 12 bases in between. This CDR3 comprises 14 residues. Drawing the rest from reference TRBV11-2 and TRBJ2-7, the complete variable domain is EAGVAQSPRYKIIEKRQSVAFWCNPISGHATLYWYQQILGQGPKLLIQFQNNGVVDDSQLPKDRFSAERLKGVDSTLKIQPAKLEDSAVYLCASSLNRLGYEQYFGPGTRLTVT.

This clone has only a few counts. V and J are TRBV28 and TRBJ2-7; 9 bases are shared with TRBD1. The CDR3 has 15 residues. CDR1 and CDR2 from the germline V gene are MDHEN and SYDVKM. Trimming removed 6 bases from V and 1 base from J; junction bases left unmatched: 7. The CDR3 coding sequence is TGTGCCAGCAGGCCTACCGGGACAGGGTCCTACGAGCAGTACTTC. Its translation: CASRPTGTGSYEQYF.

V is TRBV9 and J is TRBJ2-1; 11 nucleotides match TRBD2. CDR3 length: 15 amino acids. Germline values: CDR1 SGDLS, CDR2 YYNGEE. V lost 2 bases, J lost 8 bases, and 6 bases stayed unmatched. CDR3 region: CASSVGTSGIHEQFF. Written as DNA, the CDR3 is TGTGCCAGCAGCGTGGGGACTAGCGGTATCCATGAGCAGTTCTTC.

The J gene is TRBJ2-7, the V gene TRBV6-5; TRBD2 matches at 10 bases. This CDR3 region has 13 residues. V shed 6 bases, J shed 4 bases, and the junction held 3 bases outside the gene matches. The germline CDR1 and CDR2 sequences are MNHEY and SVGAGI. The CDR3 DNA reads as TGTGCCAGCAGGAGGACTAGCGGTTACGAGCAGTACTTC. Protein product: CASRRTSGYEQYF.

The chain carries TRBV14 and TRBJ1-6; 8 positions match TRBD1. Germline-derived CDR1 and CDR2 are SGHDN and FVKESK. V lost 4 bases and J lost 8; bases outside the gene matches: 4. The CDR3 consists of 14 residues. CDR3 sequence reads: CASSPGQGYSPLHF. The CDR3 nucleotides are TGTGCCAGCAGCCCCGGACAGGGCTATTCACCCCTCCACTTT.

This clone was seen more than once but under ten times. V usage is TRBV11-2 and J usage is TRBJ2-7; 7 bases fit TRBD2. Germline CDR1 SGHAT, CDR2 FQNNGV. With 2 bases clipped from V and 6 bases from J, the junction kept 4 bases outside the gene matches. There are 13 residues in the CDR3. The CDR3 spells CASSLSRGVEQYF. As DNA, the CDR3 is TGTGCCAGCAGCTTAAGTCGGGGGGTCGAGCAGTACTTC. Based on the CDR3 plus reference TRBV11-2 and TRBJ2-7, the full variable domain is EAGVAQSPRYKIIEKRQSVAFWCNPISGHATLYWYQQILGQGPKLLIQFQNNGVVDDSQLPKDRFSAERLKGVDSTLKIQPAKLEDSAVYLCASSLSRGVEQYFGPGTRLTVT.